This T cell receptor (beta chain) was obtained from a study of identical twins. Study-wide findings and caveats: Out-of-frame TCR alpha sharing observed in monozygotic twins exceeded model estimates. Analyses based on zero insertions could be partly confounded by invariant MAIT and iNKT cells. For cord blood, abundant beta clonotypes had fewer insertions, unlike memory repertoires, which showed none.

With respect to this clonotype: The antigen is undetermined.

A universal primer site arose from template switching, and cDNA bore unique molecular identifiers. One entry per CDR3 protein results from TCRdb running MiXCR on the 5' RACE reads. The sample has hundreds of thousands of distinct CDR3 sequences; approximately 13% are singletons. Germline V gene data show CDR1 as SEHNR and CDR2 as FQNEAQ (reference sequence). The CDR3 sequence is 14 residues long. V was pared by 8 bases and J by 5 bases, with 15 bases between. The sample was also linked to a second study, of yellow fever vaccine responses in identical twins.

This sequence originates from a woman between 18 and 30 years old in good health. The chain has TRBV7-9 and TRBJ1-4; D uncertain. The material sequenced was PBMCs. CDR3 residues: CASSLIPQNEKLFF. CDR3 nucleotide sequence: TGTGCCAGCTCCCTCATACCCCAAAATGAAAAACTGTTTTTT.